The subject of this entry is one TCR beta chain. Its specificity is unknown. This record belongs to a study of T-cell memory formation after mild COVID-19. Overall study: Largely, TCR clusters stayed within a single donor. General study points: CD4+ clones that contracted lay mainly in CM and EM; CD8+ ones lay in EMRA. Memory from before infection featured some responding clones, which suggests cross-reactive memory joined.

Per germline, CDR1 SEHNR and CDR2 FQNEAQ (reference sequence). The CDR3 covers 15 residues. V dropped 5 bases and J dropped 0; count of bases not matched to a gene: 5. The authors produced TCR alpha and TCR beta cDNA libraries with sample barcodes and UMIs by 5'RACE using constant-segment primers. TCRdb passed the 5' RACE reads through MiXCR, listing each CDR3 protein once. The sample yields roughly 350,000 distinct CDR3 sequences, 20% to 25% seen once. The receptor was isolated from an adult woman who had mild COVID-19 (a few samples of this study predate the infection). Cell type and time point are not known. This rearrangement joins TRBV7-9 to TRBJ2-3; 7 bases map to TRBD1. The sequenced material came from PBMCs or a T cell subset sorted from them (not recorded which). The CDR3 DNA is TGTGCCAGCAGCCAGTACAGGGGCAGCACAGATACGCAGTATTTT. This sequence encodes CASSQYRGSTDTQYF. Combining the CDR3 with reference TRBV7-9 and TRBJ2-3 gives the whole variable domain DTGVSQNPRHKITKRGQNVTFRCDPISEHNRLYWYRQTLGQGPEFLTYFQNEAQLEKSRLLSDRFSAERPKGSFSTLEIQRTEQGDSAMYLCASSQYRGSTDTQYFGPGTRLTVL.